This entry concerns a single TCR beta chain. This table comes from immunoSEQ multiplex PCR, and its TCRdb copy is limited to in-frame clones, with some not included. Of 300,000 or so clones in the sample, approximately 84% were seen once. This record belongs to a study of blood T cell repertoires in COVID-19. The V and J ends lost 8 bases and 0 bases respectively, with 10 bases between them. CDR3 length equals 13 residues. CDR1 is SGHTA, CDR2 FQGNSA, per germline. The chain is built from TRBV7-2 and TRBJ1-1; a weak D match, TRBD1 (5 bases). Sequenced sample: PBMCs or T cells enriched from blood (not recorded which). The origin of this receptor is a woman between 25 and 40 years old who had recovered from COVID-19. The CDR3 loop reads CASRSGLNTEAFF. The CDR3 DNA reads TGTGCCAGCCGCTCAGGGTTGAACACTGAAGCTTTCTTT.